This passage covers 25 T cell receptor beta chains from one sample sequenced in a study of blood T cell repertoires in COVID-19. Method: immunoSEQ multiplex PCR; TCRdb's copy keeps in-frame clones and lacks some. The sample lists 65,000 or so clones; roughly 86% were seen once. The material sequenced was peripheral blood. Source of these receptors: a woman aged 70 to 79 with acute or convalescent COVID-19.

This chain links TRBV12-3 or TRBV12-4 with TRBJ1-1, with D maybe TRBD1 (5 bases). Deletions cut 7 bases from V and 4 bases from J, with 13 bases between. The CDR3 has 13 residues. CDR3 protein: CASTLRGFTEAFF. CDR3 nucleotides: TGTGCCAGCACCCTAAGGGGATTCACTGAAGCTTTCTTT.

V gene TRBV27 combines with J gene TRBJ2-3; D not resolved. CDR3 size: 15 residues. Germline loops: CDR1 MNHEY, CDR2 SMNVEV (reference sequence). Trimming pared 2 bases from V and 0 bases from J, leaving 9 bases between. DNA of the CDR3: TGTGCCAGCAGTTTAGGGCGCCCGAGCACAGATACGCAGTATTTT. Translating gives CASSLGRPSTDTQYF.

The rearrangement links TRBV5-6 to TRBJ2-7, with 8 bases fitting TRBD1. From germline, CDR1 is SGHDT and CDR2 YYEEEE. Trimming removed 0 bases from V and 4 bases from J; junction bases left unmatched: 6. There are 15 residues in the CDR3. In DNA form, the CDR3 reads TGTGCCAGCAGCTTGGGGACAGGGAGTTCATACGAGCAGTACTTC. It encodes CASSLGTGSSYEQYF.

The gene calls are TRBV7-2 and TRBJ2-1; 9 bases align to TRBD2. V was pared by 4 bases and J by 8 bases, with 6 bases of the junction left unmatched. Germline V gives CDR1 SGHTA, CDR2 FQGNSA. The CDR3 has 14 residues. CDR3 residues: CASSSRGGLYEQFF. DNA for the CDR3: TGTGCCAGCAGCTCGCGGGGGGGCCTGTATGAGCAGTTCTTC.

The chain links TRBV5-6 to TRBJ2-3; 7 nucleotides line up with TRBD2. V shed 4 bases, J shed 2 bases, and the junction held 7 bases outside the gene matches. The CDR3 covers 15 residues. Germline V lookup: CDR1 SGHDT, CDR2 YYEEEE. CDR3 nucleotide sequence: TGTGCCAGCAGCCCACTGAGCGGGGCCACAGATACGCAGTATTTT. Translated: CASSPLSGATDTQYF.

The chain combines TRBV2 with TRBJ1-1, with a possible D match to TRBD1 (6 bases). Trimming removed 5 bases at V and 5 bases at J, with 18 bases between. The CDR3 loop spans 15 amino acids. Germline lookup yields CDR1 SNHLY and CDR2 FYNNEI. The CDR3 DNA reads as TGTGCCAGCAGTCTATACAGGGTTTGGGGGACTGAAGCTTTCTTT. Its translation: CASSLYRVWGTEAFF. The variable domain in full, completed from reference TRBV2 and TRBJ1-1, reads EPEVTQTPSHQVTQMGQEVILRCVPISNHLYFYWYRQILGQKVEFLVSFYNNEISEKSEIFDDQFSVERPDGSNFTLKIRSTKLEDSAMYFCASSLYRVWGTEAFFGQGTRLTVV.

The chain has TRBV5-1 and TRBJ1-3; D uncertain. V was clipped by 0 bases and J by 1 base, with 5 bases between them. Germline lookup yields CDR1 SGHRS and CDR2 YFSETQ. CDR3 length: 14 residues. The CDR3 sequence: CASSLDSSGNTIYF. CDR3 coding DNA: TGCGCCAGCAGCTTGGACAGTTCTGGAAACACCATATATTTT.

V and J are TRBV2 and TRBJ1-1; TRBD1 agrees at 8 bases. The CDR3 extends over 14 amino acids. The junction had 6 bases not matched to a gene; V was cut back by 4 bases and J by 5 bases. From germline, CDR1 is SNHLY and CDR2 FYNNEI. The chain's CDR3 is CASSGQGARTEAFF. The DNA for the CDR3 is TGTGCCAGCAGTGGCCAGGGGGCGCGTACTGAAGCTTTCTTT.

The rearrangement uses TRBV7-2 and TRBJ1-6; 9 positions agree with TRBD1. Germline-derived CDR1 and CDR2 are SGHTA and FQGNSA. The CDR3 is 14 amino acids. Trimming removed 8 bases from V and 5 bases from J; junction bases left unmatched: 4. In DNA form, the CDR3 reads TGTGCCAGCCCCGGGACAGGGAATAATTCACCCCTCCACTTT. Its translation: CASPGTGNNSPLHF.

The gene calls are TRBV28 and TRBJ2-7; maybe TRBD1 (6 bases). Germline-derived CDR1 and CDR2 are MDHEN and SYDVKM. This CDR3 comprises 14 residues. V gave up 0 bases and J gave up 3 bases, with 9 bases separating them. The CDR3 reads CASSLWDSNYEQYF. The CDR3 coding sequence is TGTGCCAGCAGTTTATGGGACAGCAACTACGAGCAGTACTTC.

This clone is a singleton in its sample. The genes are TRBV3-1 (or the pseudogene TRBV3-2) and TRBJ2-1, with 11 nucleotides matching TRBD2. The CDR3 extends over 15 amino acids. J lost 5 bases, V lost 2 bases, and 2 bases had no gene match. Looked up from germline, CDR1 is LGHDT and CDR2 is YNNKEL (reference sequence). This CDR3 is CASSQLAGGDNEQFF. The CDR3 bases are TGTGCCAGCAGCCAACTAGCGGGGGGAGACAATGAGCAGTTCTTC.

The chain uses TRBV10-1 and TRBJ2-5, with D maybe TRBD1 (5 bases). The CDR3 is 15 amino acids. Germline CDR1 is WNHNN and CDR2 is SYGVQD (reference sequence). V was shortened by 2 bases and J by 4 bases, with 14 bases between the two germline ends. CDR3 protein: CASSEDKDMGETQYF. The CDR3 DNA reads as TGCGCCAGCAGTGAGGATAAGGACATGGGAGAGACCCAGTACTTC.

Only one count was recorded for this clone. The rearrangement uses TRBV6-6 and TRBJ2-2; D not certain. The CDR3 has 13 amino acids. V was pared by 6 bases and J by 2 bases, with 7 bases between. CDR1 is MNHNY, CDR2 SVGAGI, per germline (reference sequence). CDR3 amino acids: CASRSENTGELFF. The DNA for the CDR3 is TGTGCCAGCAGGAGCGAAAACACCGGGGAGCTGTTTTTT.

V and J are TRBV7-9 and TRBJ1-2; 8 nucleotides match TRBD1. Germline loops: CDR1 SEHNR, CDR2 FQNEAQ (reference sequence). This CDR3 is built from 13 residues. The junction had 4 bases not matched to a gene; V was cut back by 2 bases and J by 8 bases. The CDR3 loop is CASSLHGQGGYTF. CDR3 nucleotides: TGTGCCAGCAGCTTACATGGACAGGGAGGCTACACCTTC. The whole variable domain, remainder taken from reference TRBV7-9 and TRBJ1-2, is DTGVSQNPRHKITKRGQNVTFRCDPISEHNRLYWYRQTLGQGPEFLTYFQNEAQLEKSRLLSDRFSAERPKGSFSTLEIQRTEQGDSAMYLCASSLHGQGGYTFGSGTRLTVV.

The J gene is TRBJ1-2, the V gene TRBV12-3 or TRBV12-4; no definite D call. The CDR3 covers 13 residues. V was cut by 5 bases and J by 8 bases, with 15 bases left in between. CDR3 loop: CASSPEGPEGYTF. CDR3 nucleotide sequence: TGTGCCAGCAGTCCTGAGGGTCCTGAAGGCTACACCTTC.

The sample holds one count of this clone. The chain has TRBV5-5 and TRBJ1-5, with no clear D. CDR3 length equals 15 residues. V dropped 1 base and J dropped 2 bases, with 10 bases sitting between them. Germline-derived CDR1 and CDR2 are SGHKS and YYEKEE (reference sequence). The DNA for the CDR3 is TGTGCCAGCAGCTTGAGCCAAACCGGCAATCAGCCCCAGCATTTT. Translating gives CASSLSQTGNQPQHF. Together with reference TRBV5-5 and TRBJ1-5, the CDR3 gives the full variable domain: DAGVTQSPTHLIKTRGQQVTLRCSPISGHKSVSWYQQVLGQGPQFIFQYYEKEERGRGNFPDRFSARQFPNYSSELNVNALLLGDSALYLCASSLSQTGNQPQHFGDGTRLSIL.

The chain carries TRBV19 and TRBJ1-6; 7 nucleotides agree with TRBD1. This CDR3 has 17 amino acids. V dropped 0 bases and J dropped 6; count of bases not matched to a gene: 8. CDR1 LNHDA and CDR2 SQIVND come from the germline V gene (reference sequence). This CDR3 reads CASSIDRPGGLNSPLHF. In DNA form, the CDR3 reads TGTGCCAGTAGTATAGATCGACCAGGGGGTCTTAATTCACCCCTCCACTTT.

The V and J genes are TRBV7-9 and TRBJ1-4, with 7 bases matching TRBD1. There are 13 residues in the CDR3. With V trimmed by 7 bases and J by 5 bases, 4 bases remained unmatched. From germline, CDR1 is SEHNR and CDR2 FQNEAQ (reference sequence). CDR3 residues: CASTGTENEKLFF. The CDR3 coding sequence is TGTGCCAGCACCGGGACAGAGAATGAAAAACTGTTTTTT.

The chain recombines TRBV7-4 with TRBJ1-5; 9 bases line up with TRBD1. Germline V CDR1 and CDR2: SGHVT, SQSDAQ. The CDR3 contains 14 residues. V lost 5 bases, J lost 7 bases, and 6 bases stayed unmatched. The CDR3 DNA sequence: TGTGCCAGCAGCCCGTGGACAGGGGTCCAGCCCCAGCATTTT. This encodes CASSPWTGVQPQHF. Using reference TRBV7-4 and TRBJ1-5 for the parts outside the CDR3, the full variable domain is GAGVSQSPRYKVAKRGRDVALRCDSISGHVTLYWYRQTLGQGSEVLTYSQSDAQRDKSGRPSGRFSAERPERSVSTLKIQRTEQGDSAVYLCASSPWTGVQPQHFGDGTRLSIL.

In DNA, the CDR3 is TGTGCCAGCAGCCCCTATGGCGGGGATGGGGAGCAGTACTTC. Translated, it gives CASSPYGGDGEQYF. This chain links TRBV11-3 with TRBJ2-7; possible D gene TRBD2, 6 bases. There are 14 residues in the CDR3. Germline V gene sequence: CDR1 SGHNT, CDR2 YENEEA. Trimming removed 5 bases from V and 7 bases from J, with 18 bases in between.

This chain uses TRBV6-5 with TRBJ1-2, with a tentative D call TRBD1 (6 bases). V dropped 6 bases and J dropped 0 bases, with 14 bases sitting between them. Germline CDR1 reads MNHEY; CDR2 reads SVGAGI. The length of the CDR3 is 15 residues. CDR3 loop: CASRDTGSPNYGYTF. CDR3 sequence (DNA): TGTGCCAGCAGGGACACAGGGTCCCCTAACTATGGCTACACCTTC.

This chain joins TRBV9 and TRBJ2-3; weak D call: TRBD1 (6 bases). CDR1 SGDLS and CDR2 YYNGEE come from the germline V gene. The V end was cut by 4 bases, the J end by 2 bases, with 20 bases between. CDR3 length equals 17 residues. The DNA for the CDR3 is TGTGCCAGCAGCACTCAGGACAGTAGAGCGGTCACAGATACGCAGTATTTT. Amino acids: CASSTQDSRAVTDTQYF.

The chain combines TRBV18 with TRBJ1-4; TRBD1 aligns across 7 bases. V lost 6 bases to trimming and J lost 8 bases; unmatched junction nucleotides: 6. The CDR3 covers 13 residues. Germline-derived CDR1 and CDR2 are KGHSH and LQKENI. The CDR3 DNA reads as TGTGCCAGCTCGGGGCAGGGGGACGAAAAACTGTTTTTT. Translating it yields CASSGQGDEKLFF.

The CDR3 region is CASTYRLDQPQHF. CDR3 bases: TGTGCCAGCACCTACAGGTTGGATCAGCCCCAGCATTTT. The V call is TRBV6-5, the J call TRBJ1-5; a weak D match, TRBD1 (5 bases). CDR3 size: 13 residues. Trimming removed 7 bases at V and 5 bases at J, with 12 bases between. CDR1 and CDR2 (germline): MNHEY, SVGAGI.

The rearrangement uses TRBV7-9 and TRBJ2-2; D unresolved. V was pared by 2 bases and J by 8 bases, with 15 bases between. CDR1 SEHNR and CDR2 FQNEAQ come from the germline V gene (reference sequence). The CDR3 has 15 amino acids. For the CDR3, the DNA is TGTGCCAGCAGCTTATTGTCAGTCCCAGGAGGGGAGCTGTTTTTT. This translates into CASSLLSVPGGELFF.